One sample yielded the 26 T cell receptor beta chains listed below, sequenced in a study of cytomegalovirus exposure and HLA in healthy donors. PCR used 60 Vbeta primers and 13 Jbeta primers. Measured with immunoSEQ multiplex PCR; TCRdb has only the in-frame clones, and not every one. Of 180,000 or so clones listed, 80% to 90% were seen once; the top ten hold roughly 8.8%. Material: PBMCs. The receptors were sampled from a man aged 18-30 years in good health and CMV-seropositive.

The gene calls are TRBV9 and TRBJ1-3, with a tentative D call TRBD1 (5 bases). The CDR3 loop spans 16 amino acids. Per the germline V gene, CDR1 is SGDLS and CDR2 is YYNGEE. The V end was cut by 5 bases, the J end by 4 bases, with 19 bases between. In nucleotides, the CDR3 is TGTGCCAGCAGTCACGGAGGGCAGGGAAGAGGAAACACCATATATTTT. Protein: CASSHGGQGRGNTIYF.

The chain employs TRBV13 and TRBJ1-1, with D possibly being TRBD1 (5 bases). There are 15 residues in the CDR3. Trimming took off 2 bases at V and 5 bases at J, with 15 bases between the two ends. Germline V gives CDR1 PRHDT, CDR2 FYEKMQ (reference sequence). The CDR3 loop is CASSLPQGLGTEAFF. As DNA, the CDR3 is TGTGCCAGCAGCTTACCTCAGGGCTTGGGGACTGAAGCTTTCTTT.

The table lists this clone with a few counts. The chain joins TRBV6-5 to TRBJ1-3; TRBD1 matches 9 bases. The CDR3 is made up of 15 amino acids. The J segment lost 3 bases and the V segment lost 6 bases, leaving 6 bases of the junction unmatched. Germline-derived CDR1 and CDR2 are MNHEY and SVGAGI. CDR3 sequence (DNA): TGTGCCAGCAGGTTACAGGGGGCTGTTGGAAACACCATATATTTT. Its protein product is CASRLQGAVGNTIYF.

The count of this clone is one. The chain links TRBV29-1 to TRBJ1-2; D ambiguous. V lost 0 bases and J 7 bases, leaving 6 bases between the germline ends. The CDR3 covers 11 residues. The germline V gene has CDR1 SQVTM and CDR2 ANQGSEA. CDR3 amino acids: CSVEDRGGYTF. The CDR3 coding sequence is TGCAGCGTTGAAGATAGAGGTGGCTACACCTTC.

V and J are TRBV27 and TRBJ2-5; D perhaps matches TRBD1 (7 bases). The V gene's germline CDR1 is MNHEY and CDR2 SMNVEV (reference sequence). Trimming removed 0 bases from V and 9 bases from J, with 11 bases in between. This CDR3 spans 13 amino acids. The CDR3 protein is CASSLSQGGPQYF. Written as DNA, the CDR3 is TGTGCCAGCAGTTTATCGCAGGGGGGCCCCCAGTACTTC.

J is TRBJ2-3 and V is TRBV7-9, with TRBD1 matching over 7 bases. This CDR3 spans 16 amino acids. Trimming cost V 5 bases and J 8 bases; bases outside gene matches: 16. Germline assignment: CDR1 SEHNR and CDR2 FQNEAQ (reference sequence). CDR3 in amino acids: CASSTRGGVKSGTQYF. The CDR3 nucleotides are TGTGCCAGCAGCACCCGAGGGGGCGTAAAGTCGGGTACGCAGTATTTT.

DNA of the CDR3: TGTGCCAGCAGCTTAGCGGGACCGGGACTAGCGATGAGCTCCTACAATGAGCAGTTCTTC. It is translated as CASSLAGPGLAMSSYNEQFF. This chain joins TRBV7-2 and TRBJ2-1; 10 positions match TRBD2. Germline CDR1 reads SGHTA; CDR2 reads FQGNSA. The CDR3 loop spans 20 amino acids. J was trimmed by 0 bases and V by 0 bases; bases with no gene match: 11.

The V call is TRBV13, the J call TRBJ2-1; unclear D gene. CDR1 is PRHDT, CDR2 FYEKMQ, per germline (reference sequence). The CDR3 runs to 14 residues. The germline V and J ends were trimmed by 1 base and 7 bases, with 11 bases remaining between them. As DNA, the CDR3 is TGTGCCAGCAGCTTAGCGGTGAGAGGAAATGAGCAGTTCTTC. Its protein product is CASSLAVRGNEQFF. Supplemented by reference TRBV13 and TRBJ2-1, the full variable domain reads AAGVIQSPRHLIKEKRETATLKCYPIPRHDTVYWYQQGPGQDPQFLISFYEKMQSDKGSIPDRFSAQQFSDYHSELNMSSLELGDSALYFCASSLAVRGNEQFFGPGTRLTVL.

This chain connects TRBV7-8 to TRBJ2-2, with 7 positions matching TRBD1. Germline assignment: CDR1 SGHVS and CDR2 FQNEAQ. The CDR3 covers 15 residues. V dropped 1 base and J dropped 4; count of bases not matched to a gene: 3. The CDR3 DNA follows: TGTGCCAGCAGCTTAGAGGGGGCCGGCACCGGGGAGCTGTTTTTT. Amino acid sequence: CASSLEGAGTGELFF. Filled out from reference TRBV7-8 and TRBJ2-2, the complete variable domain reads GAGVSQSPRYKVAKRGQDVALRCDPISGHVSLFWYQQALGQGPEFLTYFQNEAQLDKSGLPSDRFFAERPEGSVSTLKIQRTQQEDSAVYLCASSLEGAGTGELFFGEGSRLTVL.

This clone has only a few counts. The V gene is TRBV27, the J gene TRBJ2-3; 9 bases are shared with TRBD2. The CDR3 contains 13 residues. CDR1 MNHEY and CDR2 SMNVEV come from the germline V gene (reference sequence). V lost 8 bases, J lost 4 bases, and 4 bases stayed unmatched. The CDR3 sequence: CASVSGGADTQYF. DNA for the CDR3: TGTGCCAGCGTTAGCGGGGGAGCAGATACGCAGTATTTT.

The chain employs TRBV27 and TRBJ1-2; 9 bases map to TRBD1. The germline CDR1 and CDR2 sequences are MNHEY and SMNVEV (reference sequence). Losses at the gene ends were 6 bases for V and 0 bases for J; bases not matched to a gene: 8. The CDR3 spans 16 residues. Here the CDR3 reads CASSRGQGRSNYGYTF. DNA for the CDR3: TGTGCCAGCAGCCGAGGACAGGGGAGATCTAACTATGGCTACACCTTC.

There are a few counts of this clone. The chain has TRBV5-4 and TRBJ2-7; D is possibly TRBD1 (6 bases). V was clipped by 2 bases and J by 2 bases, with 14 bases between them. This CDR3 contains 15 residues. Germline V gene sequence: CDR1 SGHNT, CDR2 YYREEE (reference sequence). The CDR3 loop reads CASSFRDTDPYEQYF. The CDR3 nucleotides are TGTGCCAGCAGCTTTAGGGACACCGATCCCTACGAGCAGTACTTC.

This clone came up a few times. This chain links TRBV4-3 with TRBJ1-1; a weak D match, TRBD1 (6 bases). CDR1 LGHNA and CDR2 YSLEER come from the germline V gene. Trimming left V 2 bases short and J 1 base short, with 11 bases between. The CDR3 sequence is 15 residues long. CDR3 in amino acids: CASSQFRGGNTEAFF. The DNA of the CDR3 is TGCGCCAGCAGCCAATTCAGGGGTGGGAACACTGAAGCTTTCTTT.

J is TRBJ1-2 and V is TRBV28, with TRBD1 as a possible D gene (6 bases). CDR1 and CDR2 from the germline V gene are MDHEN and SYDVKM. Deletions cut 2 bases from V and 5 bases from J, with 18 bases between. The CDR3 has 16 residues. DNA for the CDR3: TGTGCCAGCAGTTTAATTAGGAGCACAGGGCCTTATGGCTACACCTTC. This translates into CASSLIRSTGPYGYTF.

The gene calls are TRBV6-5 and TRBJ2-2; 8 bases map to TRBD2. CDR3 size: 15 residues. The germline gives CDR1 MNHEY, CDR2 SVGAGI. V was pared by 4 bases and J by 7 bases, with 8 bases of the junction left unmatched. The CDR3: CASSSIGGAGGELFF. In DNA form, the CDR3 reads TGTGCCAGCAGTTCTATCGGGGGGGCAGGCGGGGAGCTGTTTTTT.

The chain joins TRBV18 to TRBJ2-3; 8 bases are a match to TRBD1. CDR1 KGHSH and CDR2 LQKENI come from the germline V gene. The junction had 15 bases not matched to a gene; V was cut back by 2 bases and J by 2 bases. CDR3 length: 19 residues. This chain's CDR3 is CASSPLRSTGAKTTDTQYF. The CDR3 DNA is TGTGCCAGCTCACCATTAAGATCGACAGGGGCGAAAACCACAGATACGCAGTATTTT.

This clone appeared a single time. The V call is TRBV19, the J call TRBJ2-1, with 8 bases lining up with TRBD2. Germline V gene sequence: CDR1 LNHDA, CDR2 SQIVND (reference sequence). This CDR3 contains 14 residues. V shed 3 bases and J 7 bases; nucleotides not matched to a gene: 5. The CDR3 reads CASSISGVGNEQFF. In nucleotides, the CDR3 is TGTGCCAGTAGTATTAGCGGGGTAGGTAATGAGCAGTTCTTC.

This chain joins TRBV18 and TRBJ2-7; the D is unclear. The length of the CDR3 is 19 residues. V dropped 2 bases and J dropped 4 bases, with 27 bases sitting between them. Germline-derived CDR1 and CDR2 are KGHSH and LQKENI. CDR3 sequence (DNA): TGTGCCAGCTCACCAGGTTTGGGCACCCACGTTCCAGACGTATACGAGCAGTACTTC. The encoded protein is CASSPGLGTHVPDVYEQYF.

The chain combines TRBV27 with TRBJ1-2; D gene ambiguous. Trimming removed 0 bases from V and 3 bases from J, with 11 bases in between. In germline, CDR1 is MNHEY, CDR2 SMNVEV (reference sequence). This CDR3 is built from 15 residues. The CDR3 spells CASSLSSGSYYGYTF. CDR3 DNA sequence: TGTGCCAGCAGTTTATCTTCAGGATCTTACTATGGCTACACCTTC.

V and J are TRBV11-3 and TRBJ2-1; TRBD1 matches at 10 bases. Germline assignment: CDR1 SGHNT and CDR2 YENEEA. Germline trimming cut 5 bases from V and 14 bases from J; bases unmatched to any gene: 6. The CDR3 sequence is 12 residues long. The CDR3 DNA reads TGTGCCAGCAGCACTTCGACAGGGGGCAAGTTCTTC. Encoded protein: CASSTSTGGKFF.

Only one count was recorded for this clone. The chain links TRBV7-2 to TRBJ2-5; no clear D. The end of the DNA is better explained by TRBJ2-7, so the J call may be wrong. The CDR3 is made up of 12 amino acids. Germline lookup yields CDR1 SGHTA and CDR2 FQGNSA. CDR3 coding DNA: TGTGCCAGCAGCGACTTAGGCTACGAGCAGTACTTC. Translating it yields CASSDLGYEQYF.

The J gene is TRBJ1-2, the V gene TRBV6-5; the D gene is possibly TRBD1 (6 bases). This CDR3 contains 13 residues. Trimming pared 4 bases from V and 4 bases from J, leaving 10 bases between. Per the germline V gene, CDR1 is MNHEY and CDR2 is SVGAGI. The DNA for the CDR3 is TGTGCCAGCAGTTCTGAGGGGGTCTATGGCTACACCTTC. Its protein is CASSSEGVYGYTF.

The chain carries TRBV9 and TRBJ1-2, with D possibly TRBD1 on 6 matching bases. The CDR3 contains 13 residues. CDR1 and CDR2 from the germline V gene are SGDLS and YYNGEE. Between the trimmed V and J ends, which lost 1 base and 6 bases, there was a span of 10 bases. The DNA for the CDR3 is TGTGCCAGCAGCGTAACAGGGAGTGATGGCTACACCTTC. Translation gives CASSVTGSDGYTF.

This chain uses TRBV9 with TRBJ1-1; D not resolved. Germline CDR1 and CDR2: SGDLS and YYNGEE. Trimming took 0 bases from V and 4 from J, leaving 10 bases between them. This CDR3 is built from 14 residues. The chain's CDR3 is CASSVVSEGTEAFF. The CDR3 DNA reads TGTGCCAGCAGCGTAGTTTCGGAGGGCACTGAAGCTTTCTTT. Filled out from reference TRBV9 and TRBJ1-1, the complete variable domain reads DSGVTQTPKHLITATGQRVTLRCSPRSGDLSVYWYQQSLDQGLQFLIQYYNGEERAKGNILERFSAQQFPDLHSELNLSSLELGDSALYFCASSVVSEGTEAFFGQGTRLTVV.

The CDR3 region is CATSRVGGYPEAFF. CDR3 nucleotide sequence: TGTGCCACCAGCAGAGTCGGGGGGTATCCTGAAGCTTTCTTT. The chain joins TRBV15 to TRBJ1-1, with a tentative D call TRBD1 (5 bases). This CDR3 comprises 14 residues. V was cut by 1 base and J by 6 bases, with 12 bases left in between. Germline V gene lookup returns CDR1 LNHNV and CDR2 YYDKDF (reference sequence).

This clone was detected only once. The chain employs TRBV30 and TRBJ2-7; TRBD2 matches at 8 bases. With 2 bases clipped from V and 7 bases from J, the junction kept 10 bases outside the gene matches. The CDR3 contains 14 residues. Germline V gene sequence: CDR1 GTSNPN, CDR2 SVGIG (reference sequence). Written as DNA, the CDR3 is TGTGCCTGGAGTCCCCTACGCGGGGGGAGTGAGCAGTACTTC. It specifies CAWSPLRGGSEQYF.